This paragraph covers one T cell receptor beta chain sequence. TCRdb reprocessed the 5' RACE reads; each CDR3 protein has one entry and no DNA is given. The sample data list 350,000 to 500,000 distinct CDR3 sequences. This specimen comes from a study of T cells expressing NK-cell markers. Study in general: Sorted CD3+CD56-NKG2C+, CD3+CD56+NKG2C+ and CD3+CD56+NKG2C- T cells supplied the TCR beta repertoires.

The CDR3 has 14 residues. Germline V CDR1 and CDR2: SGHRS, YFSETQ. Sequencing used blood T cells: a sorted CD56 or NKG2C T cell subset, CD4+ or CD8+ T cells, or bulk PBMC T cells (not recorded which). This TCR came from a woman aged 18 to 75 in good health. This chain joins TRBV5-1 and TRBJ2-1; TCRdb calls TRBD1, which cannot be checked without DNA. CDR3 sequence reads: CASSLGGADNEQFF. Full variable domain (rest looked up from reference TRBV5-1 and TRBJ2-1): KAGVTQTPRYLIKTRGQQVTLSCSPISGHRSVSWYQQTPGQGLQFLFEYFSETQRNKGNFPGRFSGRQFSNSRSEMNVSTLELGDSALYLCASSLGGADNEQFFGPGTRLTVL.